The present T cell receptor beta chain was sequenced within a study of T cell responses to AZD1222 COVID-19 vaccine. This CDR3 is 13 amino acids long. Between the trimmed V and J ends, which lost 6 bases and 5 bases, there was a span of 12 bases. Clones were read by immunoSEQ multiplex PCR, and TCRdb kept only the in-frame ones, dropping some. The sample carries over 150,000 clones, approximately 86% recorded once. Sequences were derived from peripheral blood, sampled on day 0 of AZD1222 vaccination. The V gene is TRBV12-3 or TRBV12-4, the J gene TRBJ2-3; a possible D gene is TRBD1 (5 bases). This clonotype was sampled from an adult in good health. The CDR3 is CASSNQRGDTQYF. The CDR3 DNA follows: TGTGCCAGCAGCAACCAAAGGGGAGATACGCAGTATTTT.